The clone carrying this T cell receptor (beta chain) was detected only a few times. The record originates from a study of T-cell reconstitution after alpha-beta-depleted transplantation in children. Trimming took 0 bases from V and 0 from J, leaving 15 bases between them. The germline CDR1 and CDR2 sequences are DFQATT and SNEGSKA (reference sequence). This CDR3 spans 17 amino acids. Unique molecular identifiers were incorporated when the TCRbeta library was constructed. TCRdb processed the PCR reads anew with MiXCR; each CDR3 protein has one entry. The sample records 500,000 to 600,000 distinct CDR3 sequences, about a sixth being singletons.

The chain recombines TRBV20-1 with TRBJ2-1, with D unclear. The source of this sequence is a human donor who donated a stem cell graft to a child with acute lymphoblastic leukemia. Material: PBMCs from the stem cell graft donor, obtained from the stem cell graft. The CDR3 sequence: CSARDLDSPHSYNEQFF. The CDR3 DNA is TGCAGTGCTAGAGATCTTGATAGCCCTCACTCCTACAATGAGCAGTTCTTC.